The sequence of this T cell receptor (beta chain) was determined in a study of cytomegalovirus exposure and HLA in healthy donors. Overall study results and limits: Most of the CMV-associated TCR beta chains (in a later analysis) appeared to be HLA-restricted.

60 Vbeta and 13 Jbeta primers were used in PCR. Sequencing used immunoSEQ multiplex PCR; TCRdb keeps in-frame clones, though not all of them. Among about 160,000 clones listed, roughly 85% were seen once. A note on this clone: No antigen is known for it.

V shed 4 bases and J 3 bases; nucleotides not matched to a gene: 4. CDR1 and CDR2 from the germline V gene are SQVTM and ANQGSEA. CDR3 length: 14 amino acids. The sequence came from a woman younger than 45 in good health and CMV-seronegative. The J gene is TRBJ2-1, the V gene TRBV29-1; 9 bases align to TRBD2. The sequencing sample was made of PBMCs. The CDR3 DNA reads TGCAGCGTTGTAGGGACTAGCCACTACAATGAGCAGTTCTTC. Amino acid sequence: CSVVGTSHYNEQFF.